The 30 T cell receptor beta chains reported below all come from one sample, sequenced in a study of cytomegalovirus exposure and HLA in healthy donors. 60 Vbeta and 13 Jbeta primers were used in PCR. Method: immunoSEQ multiplex PCR; TCRdb's copy keeps in-frame clones and lacks some. The table has 130,000 or so clones, around 85% seen once; the top ten hold about 7%. Sequenced: PBMCs. The receptors stem from a woman aged 25 to 39 in good health and CMV-seropositive.

This chain joins TRBV12-2 and TRBJ1-1. TRBV12-2 is a recognized pseudogene. This CDR3 region has 15 residues. CDR3: CASRLAPTGISEAFF. The CDR3 bases are TGTGCAAGTCGCTTAGCCCCTACGGGTATTTCTGAAGCTTTCTTT.

The rearrangement uses TRBV6-5 and TRBJ2-1; D might be TRBD2 (5 bases). Germline V CDR1 and CDR2: MNHEY, SVGAGI. The CDR3 has 12 residues. The V and J ends lost 3 bases and 9 bases respectively, with 9 bases between them. As DNA, the CDR3 is TGTGCCAGCAGTTATGTAGGAGGTGAGCAGTTCTTC. The encoded protein is CASSYVGGEQFF.

The V gene is TRBV9, the J gene TRBJ2-1; TRBD1 agrees at 7 bases. The germline CDR1 and CDR2 sequences are SGDLS and YYNGEE. This CDR3 contains 15 residues. V lost 6 bases and J lost 4; bases outside the gene matches: 10. DNA of the CDR3: TGTGCCAGCAATCCCCGAGGGGGCCCTTACAATGAGCAGTTCTTC. Translation gives CASNPRGGPYNEQFF.

The rearrangement links TRBV7-2 to TRBJ2-5; TRBD1 aligns across 10 bases. TRBJ2-7 explains the end of the DNA better; the J call may be wrong. CDR1 is SGHTA and CDR2 is FQGNSA in the germline V gene. The CDR3 length is 14 residues. CDR3 coding DNA: TGTGCCAGCAGCTCGACAGGGGGCTCATACGAGCAGTACTTC. It is translated as CASSSTGGSYEQYF.

The rearrangement links TRBV7-9 to TRBJ1-4; D might be TRBD1 (6 bases). The CDR3 consists of 16 residues. CDR1 is SEHNR and CDR2 is FQNEAQ in the germline V gene (reference sequence). Trimming shortened V by 5 bases and J by 0 bases, and 13 bases separated the two germline ends. The CDR3 DNA is TGTGCCAGCAGCCTCGAGAGGACAGCAACTAATGAAAAACTGTTTTTT. This codes for CASSLERTATNEKLFF.

Concerning this clone: Sequence at one end of the junction differs from germline and may be a read error. At the DNA level, this CDR3 is encoded by other sequences in the same sample as well. The V and J genes are TRBV7-9 and TRBJ1-4, with a tentative D call TRBD1 (6 bases). Germline assignment: CDR1 SEHNR and CDR2 FQNEAQ (reference sequence). This CDR3 is 12 amino acids long. This CDR3 reads CSSSLQGEKLFF. The CDR3 DNA follows: TGTTCCAGCAGCTTACAGGGTGAAAAACTGTTTTTT. Looking up the rest from reference TRBV7-9 and TRBJ1-4 gives the full variable domain: DTGVSQNPRHKITKRGQNVTFRCDPISEHNRLYWYRQTLGQGPEFLTYFQNEAQLEKSRLLSDRFSAERPKGSFSTLEIQRTEQGDSAMYLCSSSLQGEKLFFGSGTQLSVL.

J is TRBJ2-7 and V is TRBV21-1; TRBD2 is taken as the D call from the table, unchecked against the DNA. TRBV21-1 is described as a pseudogene. The CDR3 covers 16 residues. The CDR3 sequence is CASSEEREGPSYEQYF. CDR3 DNA sequence: TGTGCCAGCAGCGAGGAGAGGGAGGGCCCCTCCTACGAGCAGTACTTC.

V gene TRBV11-2 combines with J gene TRBJ2-3, with D hard to call. V was clipped by 5 bases and J by 0 bases, with 6 bases between them. CDR1 is SGHAT, CDR2 FQNNGV, per germline. This CDR3 spans 13 amino acids. The CDR3 spells CASSQFSTDTQYF. CDR3 nucleotides: TGTGCCAGCAGCCAGTTCAGCACAGATACGCAGTATTTT.

DNA of the CDR3: TGCGCCAGCAGCCCTCCGGGGGGGGGCGGGAATGAGCAGTTCTTC. Protein sequence: CASSPPGGGGNEQFF. The V and J genes are TRBV5-1 and TRBJ2-1; TRBD2 matches at 8 bases. The CDR3 runs 15 residues. CDR1 is SGHRS, CDR2 YFSETQ, per germline. V was pared by 4 bases and J by 7 bases, with 10 bases of the junction left unmatched.

The chain couples TRBV6-6 to TRBJ2-3, with TRBD1 identical over 9 bases. This CDR3 region has 16 residues. The germline V gene encodes CDR1 MNHNY and CDR2 SVGAGI (reference sequence). Trimming removed 4 bases from V and 3 bases from J; junction bases left unmatched: 8. CDR3 protein: CASSWKGTGKTDTQYF. The CDR3 DNA reads as TGTGCCAGCAGTTGGAAGGGGACAGGGAAAACAGATACGCAGTATTTT.

The DNA for the CDR3 is TGTGCCAGCAGCGGCGGGAGCCCTAATTCACCCCTCCACTTT. It is translated as CASSGGSPNSPLHF. The chain links TRBV7-9 to TRBJ1-6, with D hard to call. V shed 5 bases and J shed 6 bases, with 11 bases lying between them. CDR3 length equals 14 residues. Germline V gene lookup returns CDR1 SEHNR and CDR2 FQNEAQ (reference sequence). Full variable domain (missing parts from reference TRBV7-9 and TRBJ1-6): DTGVSQNPRHKITKRGQNVTFRCDPISEHNRLYWYRQTLGQGPEFLTYFQNEAQLEKSRLLSDRFSAERPKGSFSTLEIQRTEQGDSAMYLCASSGGSPNSPLHFGNGTRLTVT.

The CDR3 coding sequence is TGTGCCAGCAGTTTTCGGGGGGCCAACCCTTACAATGAGCAGTTCTTC. Protein sequence: CASSFRGANPYNEQFF. The rearrangement joins TRBV28 to TRBJ2-1; D may be TRBD2 (7 bases). Germline CDR1 reads MDHEN; CDR2 reads SYDVKM. CDR3 length equals 16 residues. The V end was cut by 3 bases, the J end by 4 bases, with 16 bases between.

The chain combines TRBV6-5 with TRBJ2-7, with D unclear. Germline assignment: CDR1 MNHEY and CDR2 SVGAGI. The CDR3 has 12 residues. V lost 6 bases to trimming and J lost 1 base, with 7 bases between them. This chain's CDR3 is CASSPSSYEQYF. CDR3 nucleotides: TGTGCCAGCAGCCCCTCTTCCTACGAGCAGTACTTC.

J is TRBJ2-6 and V is TRBV27, with D possibly being TRBD2 (6 bases). V was pared by 7 bases and J by 3 bases, with 13 bases between. This CDR3 is 15 amino acids long. Germline lookup yields CDR1 MNHEY and CDR2 SMNVEV (reference sequence). The CDR3 region is CASTSRGGGANVLTF. The CDR3 DNA follows: TGTGCCAGCACATCGCGGGGCGGTGGGGCCAACGTCCTGACTTTC.

With regard to this clone: This CDR3 is also generated by other DNA sequences in the sample. V usage is TRBV30 and J usage is TRBJ1-2; D is unresolved. The V end lost 3 bases, the J end lost 8 bases, and 10 bases lay between the germline ends. Germline CDR1 GTSNPN, CDR2 SVGIG (reference sequence). The CDR3 length is 11 residues. The CDR3 DNA reads TGTGCCTGGAGCTGGGGAGGAGGCTACACCTTC. This translates into CAWSWGGGYTF.

The chain recombines TRBV18 with TRBJ2-7; D might be TRBD2 (5 bases). In germline, CDR1 is KGHSH, CDR2 LQKENI. Trimming removed 6 bases from V and 0 bases from J, with 18 bases in between. CDR3 length: 16 amino acids. The CDR3 spells CASSPEWAGLSYEQYF. CDR3 nucleotides: TGTGCCAGCTCGCCAGAGTGGGCAGGACTCTCCTACGAGCAGTACTTC.

The chain uses TRBV30 and TRBJ2-7, with 14 nucleotides matching TRBD2. This CDR3 is 14 amino acids long. The ends lost 0 bases at V and 12 bases at J; junction bases unmatched: 7. Germline loops: CDR1 GTSNPN, CDR2 SVGIG (reference sequence). CDR3 sequence (DNA): TGTGCCTGGAGTGTCCGGGGACTAGCGGGGGCGGCGTACTTC. It codes for CAWSVRGLAGAAYF.

This clone was recorded only once. V and J are TRBV29-1 and TRBJ1-2; possibly TRBD1 for D (6 bases). V was clipped by 7 bases and J by 1 base, with 10 bases between them. Germline-derived CDR1 and CDR2 are SQVTM and ANQGSEA. This CDR3 has 12 residues. CDR3 protein: CSGTVLNYGYTF. Here the CDR3 DNA reads TGCAGCGGGACAGTTCTTAACTATGGCTACACCTTC.

This clone was counted a few times. The chain carries TRBV4-1 and TRBJ1-1, with 7 nucleotides matching TRBD1. CDR1 is MGHRA and CDR2 is YSYEKL in the germline V gene. V trimming: 2 bases; J trimming: 7 bases; junction bases outside the gene matches: 10. The CDR3 extends over 15 amino acids. The DNA of the CDR3 is TGCGCCAGCAGCCAAACTGACAGGGAGGAAAATGAAGCTTTCTTT. Protein sequence: CASSQTDREENEAFF.

The gene calls are TRBV28 and TRBJ2-1; 9 bases agree with TRBD1. In germline, CDR1 is MDHEN, CDR2 SYDVKM. The CDR3 totals 15 residues. V shed 3 bases, J shed 8 bases, and the junction held 8 bases outside the gene matches. For the CDR3, the DNA is TGTGCCAGCAGTTTTGGGGACAGGGATGAGGATGAGCAGTTCTTC. Translation gives CASSFGDRDEDEQFF.

The V call is TRBV6-6, the J call TRBJ2-7, with 8 bases fitting TRBD1. V shed 2 bases and J 2 bases; nucleotides not matched to a gene: 5. CDR1 and CDR2 (germline): MNHNY, SVGAGI (reference sequence). The CDR3 totals 15 residues. In nucleotides, the CDR3 is TGTGCCAGCAGTTACGAAGGACAGGGACCCTACGAGCAGTACTTC. Its protein is CASSYEGQGPYEQYF.

This chain joins TRBV27 and TRBJ2-2; D may be TRBD2 (7 bases). This CDR3 region has 16 residues. Germline assignment: CDR1 MNHEY and CDR2 SMNVEV (reference sequence). Trimming left V 8 bases short and J 5 bases short, with 21 bases between. For the CDR3, the DNA is TGTGCCAGCTGGGGGGGAGAACAGGGAAGGACCGGGGAGCTGTTTTTT. This sequence encodes CASWGGEQGRTGELFF.

The V gene is TRBV7-9, the J gene TRBJ2-7; D call uncertain. This CDR3 is 12 amino acids long. Per the germline V gene, CDR1 is SEHNR and CDR2 is FQNEAQ (reference sequence). Between the trimmed V and J ends, which lost 5 bases and 6 bases, there was a span of 11 bases. CDR3 DNA: TGTGCCAGCAGCCGCACAGAATCCGAGCAGTACTTC. It translates to CASSRTESEQYF.

The chain employs TRBV28 and TRBJ1-5; D gene unclear. The CDR3 spans 13 residues. V was shortened by 1 base and J by 5 bases, with 6 bases between the two germline ends. The germline CDR1 and CDR2 sequences are MDHEN and SYDVKM. This chain's CDR3 is CASSLLRDQPQHF. The CDR3 coding sequence is TGTGCCAGCAGTTTATTGAGAGATCAGCCCCAGCATTTT.

The CDR3 region is CASRLADTQYF. As DNA, the CDR3 is TGTGCCAGCAGACTAGCAGATACGCAGTATTTT. The V call is TRBV2, the J call TRBJ2-3, with D possibly being TRBD2 (5 bases). The germline CDR1 and CDR2 sequences are SNHLY and FYNNEI. The CDR3 length is 11 residues. V shed 6 bases and J shed 4 bases, with 5 bases lying between them.

This sequence joins TRBV7-6 and TRBJ1-6, with 11 bases aligning to TRBD1. CDR1 SGHVS and CDR2 FNYEAQ come from the germline V gene. This CDR3 spans 15 amino acids. J lost 10 bases, V lost 5 bases, and 7 bases had no gene match. The CDR3 coding sequence is TGTGCCAGCAGCGCGGGACAGGGGGAGGGATCACCCCTCCACTTT. Its protein product is CASSAGQGEGSPLHF.

The chain joins TRBV13 to TRBJ1-5, with D possibly being TRBD1 (6 bases). Between the trimmed V and J ends, which lost 0 bases and 7 bases, there was a span of 13 bases. The V gene's germline CDR1 is PRHDT and CDR2 FYEKMQ (reference sequence). This CDR3 region has 15 residues. The CDR3 DNA follows: TGTGCCAGCAGCTTAGGGGGAACAGGGAACCAGCCCCAGCATTTT. Protein sequence: CASSLGGTGNQPQHF.

This sequence joins TRBV5-1 and TRBJ2-1; a possible D gene is TRBD2 (5 bases). CDR3 length: 14 amino acids. Germline CDR1 SGHRS, CDR2 YFSETQ. Trimming cost V 5 bases and J 7 bases, with 16 bases left between them. This chain's CDR3 is CASSATAGGNEQFF. The CDR3 bases are TGCGCCAGCAGTGCCACCGCCGGCGGGAATGAGCAGTTCTTC. The full variable domain, completed using reference TRBV5-1 and TRBJ2-1, is KAGVTQTPRYLIKTRGQQVTLSCSPISGHRSVSWYQQTPGQGLQFLFEYFSETQRNKGNFPGRFSGRQFSNSRSEMNVSTLELGDSALYLCASSATAGGNEQFFGPGTRLTVL.

This clone was recorded once. This rearrangement joins TRBV5-6 to TRBJ2-2; the match to TRBD1 covers 8 bases. Germline assignment: CDR1 SGHDT and CDR2 YYEEEE. The CDR3 sequence is 13 residues long. The V gene end was trimmed by 2 bases and the J gene end by 11 bases; junction bases not matched to a gene: 5. The CDR3 DNA reads TGTGCCAGCAGCTTAGCAGGGGGCGTTGAGCTGTTTTTT. It specifies CASSLAGGVELFF. The complete variable domain, with remaining parts taken from reference TRBV5-6 and TRBJ2-2, reads DAGVTQSPTHLIKTRGQQVTLRCSPKSGHDTVSWYQQALGQGPQFIFQYYEEEERQRGNFPDRFSGHQFPNYSSELNVNALLLGDSALYLCASSLAGGVELFFGEGSRLTVL.

The gene calls are TRBV6-5 and TRBJ2-4, with TRBD2 matching over 7 bases. V shed 0 bases and J 3 bases; nucleotides not matched to a gene: 2. The germline CDR1 and CDR2 sequences are MNHEY and SVGAGI. This CDR3 region has 15 residues. The CDR3 is CASSYSPSGKNIQYF. In nucleotides, the CDR3 is TGTGCCAGCAGTTACTCCCCTAGCGGCAAAAACATTCAGTACTTC.